This TCR beta chain was profiled in a study of Ad26.COV2.S vaccination and SARS-CoV-2 variants. In the study overall: Ad26.COV2.S, an intramuscular injection, was given once or twice 56 days apart.

The V gene lost 5 bases and the J gene lost 3 bases, with 15 bases spanning the gap. This CDR3 spans 14 amino acids. CDR1 and CDR2 (germline): SGHDT, YYEEEE. Treatment given: roughly 20 received Ad26.COV2.S at low or high dose, single or two shots; 5 received placebo; per-sample allocation not given. All samples were drawn on day 63, counting from the first vaccine or placebo injection. Here immunoSEQ multiplex PCR was the method, and the copy in TCRdb shows in-frame clones only, minus some. The repertoire holds roughly 350,000 clones, with 70% to 90% as singletons. This TCR was sampled from a person aged 18-60 years who received the Ad26.COV2.S COVID-19 vaccine or a placebo. The chain is built from TRBV5-6 and TRBJ2-7, with D possibly being TRBD2 (6 bases). The source material was peripheral blood, sampled in a trial of Ad26.COV2.S vaccine versus placebo. The CDR3 is CASSPWPSDYEQYF. Here the CDR3 DNA reads TGTGCCAGCAGTCCCTGGCCTAGCGACTACGAGCAGTACTTC. Using reference TRBV5-6 and TRBJ2-7 for the parts outside the CDR3, the full variable domain is DAGVTQSPTHLIKTRGQQVTLRCSPKSGHDTVSWYQQALGQGPQFIFQYYEEEERQRGNFPDRFSGHQFPNYSSELNVNALLLGDSALYLCASSPWPSDYEQYFGPGTRLTVT.